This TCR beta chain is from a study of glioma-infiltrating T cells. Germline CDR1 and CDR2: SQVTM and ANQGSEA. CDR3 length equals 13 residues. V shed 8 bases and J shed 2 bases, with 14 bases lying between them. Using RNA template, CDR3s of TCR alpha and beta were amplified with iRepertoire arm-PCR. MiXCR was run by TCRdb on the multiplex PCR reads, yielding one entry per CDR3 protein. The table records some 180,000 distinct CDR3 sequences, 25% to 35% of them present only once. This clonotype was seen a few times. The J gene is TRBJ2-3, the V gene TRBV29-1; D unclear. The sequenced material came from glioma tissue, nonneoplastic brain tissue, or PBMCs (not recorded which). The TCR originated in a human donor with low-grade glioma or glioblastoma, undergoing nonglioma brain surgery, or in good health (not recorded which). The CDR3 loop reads CSLAGSYTDTQYF. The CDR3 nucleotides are TGCAGCTTGGCCGGGTCTTACACAGATACGCAGTATTTT.